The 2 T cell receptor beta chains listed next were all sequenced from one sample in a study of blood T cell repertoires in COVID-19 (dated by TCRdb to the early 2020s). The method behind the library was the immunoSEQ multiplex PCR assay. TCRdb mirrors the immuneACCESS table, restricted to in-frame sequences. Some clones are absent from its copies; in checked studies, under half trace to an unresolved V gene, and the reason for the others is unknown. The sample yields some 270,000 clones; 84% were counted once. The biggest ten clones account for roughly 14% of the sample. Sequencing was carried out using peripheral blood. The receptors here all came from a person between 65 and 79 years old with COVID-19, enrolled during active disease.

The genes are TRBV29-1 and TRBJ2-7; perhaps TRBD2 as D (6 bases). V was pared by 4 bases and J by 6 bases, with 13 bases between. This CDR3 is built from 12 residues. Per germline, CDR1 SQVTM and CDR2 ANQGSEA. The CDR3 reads CSVALGGGEQYF. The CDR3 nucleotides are TGCAGCGTTGCTTTGGGGGGAGGCGAGCAGTACTTC.

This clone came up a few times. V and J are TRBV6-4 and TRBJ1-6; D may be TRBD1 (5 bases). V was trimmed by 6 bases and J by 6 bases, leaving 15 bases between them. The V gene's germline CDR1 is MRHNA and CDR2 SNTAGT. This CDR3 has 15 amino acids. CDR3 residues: CASRAEWQGNSPLHF. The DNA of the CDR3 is TGTGCCAGCAGGGCCGAGTGGCAGGGTAATTCACCCCTCCACTTT.